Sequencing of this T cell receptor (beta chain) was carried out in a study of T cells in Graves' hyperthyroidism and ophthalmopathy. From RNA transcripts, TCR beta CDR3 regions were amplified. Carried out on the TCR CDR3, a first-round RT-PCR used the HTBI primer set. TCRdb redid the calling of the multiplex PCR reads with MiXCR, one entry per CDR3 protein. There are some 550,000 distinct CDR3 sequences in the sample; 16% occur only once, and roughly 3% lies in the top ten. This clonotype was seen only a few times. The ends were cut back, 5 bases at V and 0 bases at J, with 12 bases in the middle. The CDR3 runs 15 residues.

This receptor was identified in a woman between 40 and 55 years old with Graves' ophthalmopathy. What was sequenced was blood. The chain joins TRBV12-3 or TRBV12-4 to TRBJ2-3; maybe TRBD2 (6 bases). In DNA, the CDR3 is TGTGCCAGCAGTCCCCCCGGGAGTAGCACAGATACGCAGTATTTT. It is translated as CASSPPGSSTDTQYF.